Sequencing of this T cell receptor beta chain was carried out in a study of cytomegalovirus exposure and HLA in healthy donors. Germline assignment: CDR1 SGHTS and CDR2 YDEGEE. The CDR3 loop spans 17 amino acids. V shed 1 base, J shed 6 bases, and the junction held 15 bases outside the gene matches. Notes on the study in general: The authors later found TCR association rates varying by HLA locus, with DRB1 most and HLA-C fewest. Per a later analysis, HLA-associated TCR beta chains showed more clonal expansion than other, equally common TCR beta chains. Beyond CMV serostatus, there was no information to go on about immune exposure. The listing of 150 to 200 TCR beta chains classed them as cytomegalovirus-associated.

13 Jbeta primers and 60 Vbeta primers were used for the PCR. Clones were read by immunoSEQ multiplex PCR, and TCRdb kept only the in-frame ones, dropping some. This sample has 90,000 or so clones; about 79% occur once, and the top ten carry approximately 3.6%. Regarding this clone: The antigen is not known.

The J gene is TRBJ2-7, the V gene TRBV5-8; 8 bases are shared with TRBD1. This TCR came from a man aged 50-59 years in good health and CMV-seronegative. The specimen sequenced was PBMCs. The CDR3 is CASSLTAGTGQRGEQYF. The DNA of the CDR3 is TGTGCCAGCAGCTTGACTGCCGGGACAGGCCAAAGGGGCGAGCAGTACTTC. Looking up the rest from reference TRBV5-8 and TRBJ2-7 gives the full variable domain: EAGVTQSPTHLIKTRGQQATLRCSPISGHTSVYWYQQALGLGLQFLLWYDEGEERNRGNFPPRFSGRQFPNYSSELNVNALELEDSALYLCASSLTAGTGQRGEQYFGPGTRLTVT.